The 14 T cell receptor beta chains listed next were all sequenced from one sample in a study of T cells of healthy individuals. One entry per CDR3 protein results from TCRdb running MiXCR on the 5' RACE reads. The repertoire has about 96,000 distinct CDR3 sequences, roughly 15% of them found once; the top ten carry roughly 6.2%. The receptors were gathered from a human donor in good health.

This clonotype was seen more than once but under ten times. The chain recombines TRBV6-5 with TRBJ1-5; D is perhaps TRBD1 (5 bases). In germline, CDR1 is MNHEY, CDR2 SVGAGI. CDR3 length equals 15 residues. Trimming shortened V by 6 bases and J by 0 bases, and 12 bases separated the two germline ends. The CDR3 protein is CASRRDRYSNQPQHF. The CDR3 bases are TGTGCCAGCAGGCGGGACCGCTATAGCAATCAGCCCCAGCATTTT.

The chain combines TRBV27 with TRBJ2-3, with 7 bases lining up with TRBD2. The CDR3 has 16 residues. Trimming removed 9 bases from V and 0 bases from J; junction bases left unmatched: 12. CDR1 is MNHEY, CDR2 SMNVEV, per germline (reference sequence). CDR3 DNA sequence: TGTGCCAGGGGGAAGAAGCGGGGTTCTAGCACAGATACGCAGTATTTT. Translation gives CARGKKRGSSTDTQYF.

The genes are TRBV3-1 and TRBJ2-2, with 7 bases matching TRBD2. The CDR3 length is 15 residues. Germline V gene data show CDR1 as LGHDT and CDR2 as YNNKEL (reference sequence). After removal of 8 bases from V and 8 bases from J, the junction contained 14 bases not matched to a gene. The CDR3 loop is CASQPSAGSPGELFF. DNA for the CDR3: TGTGCCAGCCAGCCCTCAGCGGGGAGTCCGGGGGAGCTGTTTTTT.

This clonotype was counted between two and nine times. CDR3 amino acids: CASRMGGPSTDTQYF. The CDR3 DNA reads as TGTGCCAGCAGGATGGGGGGACCCAGCACAGATACGCAGTATTTT. V gene TRBV5-4 combines with J gene TRBJ2-3, with TRBD2 as a possible D gene (6 bases). The V gene's germline CDR1 is SGHNT and CDR2 YYREEE (reference sequence). V gave up 5 bases and J gave up 0 bases, with 13 bases separating them. The CDR3 has 15 residues.

The chain joins TRBV3-1 to TRBJ2-7, with 9 positions matching TRBD2. This CDR3 spans 14 amino acids. Unmatched junction bases numbered 5, after V lost 3 bases and J lost 5 bases. Germline V gene lookup returns CDR1 LGHDT and CDR2 YNNKEL (reference sequence). This CDR3 is CASSHPGLANEQYF. In DNA form, the CDR3 reads TGTGCCAGCAGCCATCCGGGACTAGCTAACGAGCAGTACTTC.

This clonotype was detected a few times. The chain combines TRBV27 with TRBJ2-1, with 12 bases that match TRBD1. The CDR3 is 14 amino acids. The germline CDR1 and CDR2 sequences are MNHEY and SMNVEV (reference sequence). The junction had 4 bases not matched to a gene; V was cut back by 8 bases and J by 5 bases. DNA of the CDR3: TGTGCCAGCGGGGACAGGGGGCCAAACAATGAGCAGTTCTTC. It translates to CASGDRGPNNEQFF.

The rearrangement links TRBV7-9 to TRBJ2-3; TRBD2 matches 12 bases. Germline CDR1 is SEHNR and CDR2 is FQNEAQ (reference sequence). Losses at the gene ends were 5 bases for V and 6 bases for J; bases not matched to a gene: 9. The CDR3 has 16 amino acids. CDR3 sequence (DNA): TGTGCCAGCAGCAAAGGACTAGCGGGGCATGTCGATACGCAGTATTTT. Its protein is CASSKGLAGHVDTQYF.

The rearrangement uses TRBV20-1 and TRBJ2-1; 11 positions agree with TRBD2. In germline, CDR1 is DFQATT, CDR2 SNEGSKA (reference sequence). V trimming: 2 bases; J trimming: 2 bases; junction bases outside the gene matches: 17. There are 20 residues in the CDR3. The CDR3 nucleotides are TGCAGTGCTAGATGGTTCGGGGCTAGCGGGGGGCCCTCGACCTACAATGAGCAGTTCTTC. It codes for CSARWFGASGGPSTYNEQFF.

This clonotype was counted many times. The genes are TRBV7-9 and TRBJ1-1; tentatively, D is TRBD1 (6 bases). Germline CDR1 SEHNR, CDR2 FQNEAQ (reference sequence). The CDR3 length is 17 residues. V was clipped by 5 bases and J by 5 bases, with 24 bases between them. The DNA for the CDR3 is TGTGCCAGCAGCCCCGGGTTGGGTGGGGGGCTGCGAACTGAAGCTTTCTTT. Protein sequence: CASSPGLGGGLRTEAFF.

In its sample, this clonotype was seen a few times. The chain combines TRBV6-2 or TRBV6-3 with TRBJ2-5; 8 bases agree with TRBD1. Germline trimming cut 6 bases from V and 4 bases from J; bases unmatched to any gene: 4. The germline V gene encodes CDR1 MNHEY and CDR2 SVGEGT. The CDR3 spans 13 residues. CDR3 coding DNA: TGTGCCAGCAGCTCCGGGACAGGAGAGACCCAGTACTTC. Protein: CASSSGTGETQYF.

This clonotype has ten or more counts. J is TRBJ1-5 and V is TRBV28; no firm D call. V shed 4 bases and J shed 2 bases, with 9 bases lying between them. The CDR3 has 14 amino acids. Germline loops: CDR1 MDHEN, CDR2 SYDVKM. CDR3 in DNA: TGTGCCAGCAGTTCTTCAGGTGGCAATCAGCCCCAGCATTTT. It codes for CASSSSGGNQPQHF.

This clonotype occurred a few times. The J gene is TRBJ1-1, the V gene TRBV20-1, with D perhaps TRBD1 (5 bases). V dropped 3 bases and J dropped 11 bases, with 25 bases sitting between them. Germline assignment: CDR1 DFQATT and CDR2 SNEGSKA (reference sequence). CDR3 length: 15 residues. The CDR3 region is CSARASSGWGTEAFF. Here the CDR3 DNA reads TGCAGTGCTAGGGCATCCAGCGGGTGGGGGACGGAGGCTTTCTTT.

The rearrangement joins TRBV10-3 to TRBJ2-3; a weak D match, TRBD2 (6 bases). Deletions cut 9 bases from V and 6 bases from J, with 16 bases between. CDR1 and CDR2 from the germline V gene are ENHRY and SYGVKD. The CDR3 extends over 13 amino acids. The CDR3 region has the DNA TGTGCCATTAGGGACTCCATCCCGGATACGCAGTATTTT. Its translation: CAIRDSIPDTQYF.

V and J are TRBV20-1 and TRBJ2-7, with a weak D call TRBD2 (6 bases). CDR1 and CDR2 from the germline V gene are DFQATT and SNEGSKA (reference sequence). CDR3 length equals 14 residues. V lost 6 bases, J lost 3 bases, and 18 bases lay in between. The CDR3 region has the DNA TGCAGTGCCCCCCCTGCGGGGCGAAGCTACGAGCAGTACTTC. This gives the protein CSAPPAGRSYEQYF.